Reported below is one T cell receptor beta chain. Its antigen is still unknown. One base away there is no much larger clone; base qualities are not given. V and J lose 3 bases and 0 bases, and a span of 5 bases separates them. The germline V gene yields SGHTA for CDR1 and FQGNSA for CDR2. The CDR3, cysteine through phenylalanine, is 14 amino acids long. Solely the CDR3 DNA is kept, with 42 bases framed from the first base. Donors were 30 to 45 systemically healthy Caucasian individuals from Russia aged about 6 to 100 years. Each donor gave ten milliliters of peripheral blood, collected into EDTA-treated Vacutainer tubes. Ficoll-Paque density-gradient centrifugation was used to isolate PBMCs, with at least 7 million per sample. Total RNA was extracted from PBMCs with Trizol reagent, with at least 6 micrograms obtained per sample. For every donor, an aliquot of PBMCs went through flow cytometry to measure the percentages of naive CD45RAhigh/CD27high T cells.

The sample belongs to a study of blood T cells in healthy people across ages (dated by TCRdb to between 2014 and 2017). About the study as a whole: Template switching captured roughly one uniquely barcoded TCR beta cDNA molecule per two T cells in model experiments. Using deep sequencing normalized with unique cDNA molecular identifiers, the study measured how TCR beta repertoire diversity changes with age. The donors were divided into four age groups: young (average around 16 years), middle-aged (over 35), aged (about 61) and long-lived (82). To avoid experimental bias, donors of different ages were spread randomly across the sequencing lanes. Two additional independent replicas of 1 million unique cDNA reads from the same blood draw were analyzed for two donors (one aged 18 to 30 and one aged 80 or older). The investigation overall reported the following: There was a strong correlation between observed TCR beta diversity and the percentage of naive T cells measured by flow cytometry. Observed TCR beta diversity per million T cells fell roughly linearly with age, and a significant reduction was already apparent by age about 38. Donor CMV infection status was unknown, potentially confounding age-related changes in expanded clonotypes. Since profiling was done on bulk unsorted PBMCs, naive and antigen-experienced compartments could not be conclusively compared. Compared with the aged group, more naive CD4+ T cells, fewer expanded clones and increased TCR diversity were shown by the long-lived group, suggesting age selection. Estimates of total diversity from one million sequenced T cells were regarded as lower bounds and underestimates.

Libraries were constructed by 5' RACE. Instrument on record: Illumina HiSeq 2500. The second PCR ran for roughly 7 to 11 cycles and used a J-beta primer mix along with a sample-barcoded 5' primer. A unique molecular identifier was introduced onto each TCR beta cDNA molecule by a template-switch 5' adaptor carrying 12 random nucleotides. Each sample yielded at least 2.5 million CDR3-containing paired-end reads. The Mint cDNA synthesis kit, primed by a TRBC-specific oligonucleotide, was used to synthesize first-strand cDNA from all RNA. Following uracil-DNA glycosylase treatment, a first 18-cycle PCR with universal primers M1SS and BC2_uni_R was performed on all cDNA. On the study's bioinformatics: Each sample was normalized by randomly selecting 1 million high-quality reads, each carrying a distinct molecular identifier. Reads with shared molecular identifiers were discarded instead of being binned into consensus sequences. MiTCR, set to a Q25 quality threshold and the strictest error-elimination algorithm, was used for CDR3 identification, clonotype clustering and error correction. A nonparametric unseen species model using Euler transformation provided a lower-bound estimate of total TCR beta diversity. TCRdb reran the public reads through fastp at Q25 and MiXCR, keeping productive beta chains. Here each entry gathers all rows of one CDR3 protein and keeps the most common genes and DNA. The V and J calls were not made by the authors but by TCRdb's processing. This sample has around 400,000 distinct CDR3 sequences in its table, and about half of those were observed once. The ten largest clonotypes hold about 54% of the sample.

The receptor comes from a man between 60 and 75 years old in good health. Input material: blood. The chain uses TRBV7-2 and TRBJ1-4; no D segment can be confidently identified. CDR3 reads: CASSFDSTNEKLFF. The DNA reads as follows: TGTGCCAGCAGCTTTGACTCAACTAATGAAAAACTGTTTTTT.